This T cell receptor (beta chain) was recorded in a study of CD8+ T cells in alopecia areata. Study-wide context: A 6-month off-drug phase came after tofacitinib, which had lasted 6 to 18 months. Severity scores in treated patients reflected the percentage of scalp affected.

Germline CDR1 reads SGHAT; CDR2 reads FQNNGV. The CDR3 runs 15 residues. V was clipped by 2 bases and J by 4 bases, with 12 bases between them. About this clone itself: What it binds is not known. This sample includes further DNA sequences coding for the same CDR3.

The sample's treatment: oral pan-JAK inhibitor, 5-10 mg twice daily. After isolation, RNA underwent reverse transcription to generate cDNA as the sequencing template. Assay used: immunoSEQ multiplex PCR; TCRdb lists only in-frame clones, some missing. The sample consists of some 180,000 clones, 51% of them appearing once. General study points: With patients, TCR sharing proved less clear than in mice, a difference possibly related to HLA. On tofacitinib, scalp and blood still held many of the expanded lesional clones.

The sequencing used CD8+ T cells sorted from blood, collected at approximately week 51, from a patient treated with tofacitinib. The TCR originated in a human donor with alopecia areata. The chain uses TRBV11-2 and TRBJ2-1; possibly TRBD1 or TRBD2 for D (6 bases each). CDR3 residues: CASSLRGALYNEQFF. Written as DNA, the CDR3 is TGTGCCAGCAGCTTAAGGGGGGCCTTATACAATGAGCAGTTCTTC.